Shown below are 23 T cell receptor beta chains from a single sample sequenced in a study of radiotherapy plus CTLA-4 blockade in lung cancer. TCRdb's copy holds only in-frame clones and misses some; the assay was immunoSEQ multiplex PCR. The data show about 80,000 clones, approximately 84% seen once. The material was peripheral blood, obtained from a patient treated with radiotherapy plus ipilimumab. These TCRs come from a human donor with non-small cell lung cancer who had a partial response to radiotherapy plus ipilimumab.

The chain uses TRBV5-1 and TRBJ2-2; the match to TRBD2 covers 11 bases. Germline-derived CDR1 and CDR2 are SGHRS and YFSETQ. V lost 4 bases to trimming and J lost 0 bases; unmatched junction nucleotides: 5. The CDR3 contains 17 residues. For the CDR3, the DNA is TGCGCCAGCAGCCCGGGACTAGCGGCATCGAACACCGGGGAGCTGTTTTTT. Protein: CASSPGLAASNTGELFF. Drawing the rest from reference TRBV5-1 and TRBJ2-2, the complete variable domain is KAGVTQTPRYLIKTRGQQVTLSCSPISGHRSVSWYQQTPGQGLQFLFEYFSETQRNKGNFPGRFSGRQFSNSRSEMNVSTLELGDSALYLCASSPGLAASNTGELFFGEGSRLTVL.

This rearrangement joins TRBV14 to TRBJ2-3, with 8 positions matching TRBD2. The V and J ends lost 6 bases and 6 bases, in that order; junction bases with no gene match: 5. This CDR3 is built from 13 residues. The germline gives CDR1 SGHDN, CDR2 FVKESK. The CDR3 DNA follows: TGTGCCAGCAGGCCGGGAGGGGCCGATACGCAGTATTTT. This encodes CASRPGGADTQYF.

V gene TRBV7-3 combines with J gene TRBJ2-1; D is perhaps TRBD2 (7 bases). From germline, CDR1 is SGHTA and CDR2 FQGTGA. The length of the CDR3 is 14 residues. Trimming pared 5 bases from V and 12 bases from J, leaving 20 bases between. The CDR3 region is CASSARTTAGAQFF. The CDR3 DNA is TGTGCCAGCAGCGCCCGGACTACGGCGGGGGCGCAGTTCTTC.

The J gene is TRBJ2-1, the V gene TRBV19, with 10 positions matching TRBD2. The CDR3 is 17 amino acids. The trim removed 3 bases at V and 0 bases at J, leaving 5 bases unmatched. Per germline, CDR1 LNHDA and CDR2 SQIVND (reference sequence). CDR3 nucleotide sequence: TGTGCCAGTAGTATCTCTAGCGGGAGCCCCTCCTACAATGAGCAGTTCTTC. It yields the protein CASSISSGSPSYNEQFF.

The chain couples TRBV28 to TRBJ1-4; 9 bases match TRBD1. The CDR3 sequence is 13 residues long. Trimming took 6 bases from V and 8 from J; bases not matched to a gene: 4. CDR1 is MDHEN, CDR2 SYDVKM, per germline. The DNA of the CDR3 is TGTGCCAGCAGGCCGACAGGGGGGGAAAAACTGTTTTTT. Translating gives CASRPTGGEKLFF.

The V call is TRBV7-2, the J call TRBJ1-1; 12 positions agree with TRBD1. The CDR3 is made up of 18 amino acids. Germline V lookup: CDR1 SGHTA, CDR2 FQGNSA. With V trimmed by 5 bases and J by 0 bases, 10 bases remained unmatched. The CDR3 spells CASSVTGTGGRMNTEAFF. CDR3 DNA sequence: TGTGCCAGCAGCGTTACCGGGACAGGGGGCCGGATGAACACTGAAGCTTTCTTT.

The chain uses TRBV15 and TRBJ2-7; 13 nucleotides agree with TRBD2. Trimming at V came to 5 bases and at J to 1 base, leaving 11 bases not matched to a gene. CDR1 is LNHNV and CDR2 is YYDKDF in the germline V gene (reference sequence). The CDR3 spans 18 residues. This chain's CDR3 is CATSVRGTSGIVSYEQYF. CDR3 nucleotides: TGTGCCACCAGCGTACGCGGGACTAGCGGGATAGTGTCCTACGAGCAGTACTTC. Full variable domain (missing parts from reference TRBV15 and TRBJ2-7): DAMVIQNPRYQVTQFGKPVTLSCSQTLNHNVMYWYQQKSSQAPKLLFHYYDKDFNNEADTPDNFQSRRPNTSFCFLDIRSPGLGDTAMYLCATSVRGTSGIVSYEQYFGPGTRLTVT.

This clone has a single count. The chain is built from TRBV5-4 and TRBJ2-1; the D gene is possibly TRBD1 (6 bases). There are 15 residues in the CDR3. With 4 bases removed from V and 1 base from J, the gap between germline ends came to 12 bases. Per germline, CDR1 SGHNT and CDR2 YYREEE (reference sequence). DNA for the CDR3: TGTGCCAGCAGCGGGGACACCGGGTCCTACAATGAGCAGTTCTTC. This codes for CASSGDTGSYNEQFF.

The V call is TRBV7-2, the J call TRBJ2-2; TRBD2 agrees at 13 bases. CDR3 length: 18 amino acids. With V trimmed by 5 bases and J by 7 bases, 13 bases remained unmatched. Germline V gives CDR1 SGHTA, CDR2 FQGNSA. The CDR3 sequence: CASSRTRTSGSSVGELFF. As DNA, the CDR3 is TGTGCCAGCAGCCGAACCCGGACTAGCGGGAGTTCCGTCGGGGAGCTGTTTTTT.

This clone was detected once. The V and J genes are TRBV29-1 and TRBJ2-5; TRBD1 is a possible D gene (5 bases). The CDR3 runs to 12 residues. Germline V gives CDR1 SQVTM, CDR2 ANQGSEA. Between the trimmed V and J ends, which lost 4 bases and 3 bases, there was a span of 9 bases. CDR3 region: CSVVSGKETQYF. For the CDR3, the DNA is TGCAGCGTTGTCTCAGGGAAAGAGACCCAGTACTTC.

This chain links TRBV9 with TRBJ2-1, with 10 bases that match TRBD2. Germline CDR1 and CDR2: SGDLS and YYNGEE. J was trimmed by 16 bases and V by 3 bases; bases with no gene match: 10. The CDR3 loop spans 13 amino acids. The CDR3 DNA reads as TGTGCCAGCAGCGAAATGCTAGCGGGAGTTTATTTCTTC. It codes for CASSEMLAGVYFF.

This clone was detected once. The J gene is TRBJ1-2, the V gene TRBV5-6, with a weak D call TRBD1 (6 bases). V was clipped by 3 bases and J by 7 bases, with 16 bases between them. Looked up from germline, CDR1 is SGHDT and CDR2 is YYEEEE. The CDR3 loop spans 14 amino acids. The CDR3 spells CASSWGRGAGGYTF. The CDR3 nucleotides read TGTGCCAGCAGCTGGGGCAGGGGTGCGGGTGGCTACACCTTC.

V gene TRBV27 combines with J gene TRBJ1-6; D is unclear. The CDR3 runs to 13 residues. The V end was cut by 4 bases, the J end by 4 bases, with 5 bases between. Germline V gives CDR1 MNHEY, CDR2 SMNVEV (reference sequence). This chain's CDR3 is CASSYRYNSPLHF. In DNA form, the CDR3 reads TGTGCCAGCAGTTATAGATATAATTCACCCCTCCACTTT.

This chain's CDR3 is CASSPSRTGTANGYTF. CDR3 nucleotides: TGTGCCAGCTCACCTTCTAGGACCGGGACAGCGAATGGCTACACCTTC. The gene calls are TRBV18 and TRBJ1-2; 7 bases fit TRBD1. The CDR3 has 16 amino acids. With 3 bases clipped from V and 6 bases from J, the junction kept 13 bases outside the gene matches. The germline CDR1 and CDR2 sequences are KGHSH and LQKENI.

The chain links TRBV5-1 to TRBJ2-7, with unresolved D. V was clipped by 0 bases and J by 4 bases, with 8 bases between them. The CDR3 totals 13 residues. Looked up from germline, CDR1 is SGHRS and CDR2 is YFSETQ. For the CDR3, the DNA is TGCGCCAGCAGCTTGGCCGTTAGTTACGAGCAGTACTTC. It specifies CASSLAVSYEQYF.

The J gene is TRBJ2-1, the V gene TRBV10-1, with a weak D call TRBD1 (5 bases). The CDR3 consists of 14 residues. Per the germline V gene, CDR1 is WNHNN and CDR2 is SYGVQD (reference sequence). V lost 0 bases and J lost 9, with 12 bases in between. The CDR3 sequence: CASSESTRAVEQFF. The CDR3 coding sequence is TGCGCCAGCAGTGAGTCGACCAGGGCGGTTGAGCAGTTCTTC.

V usage is TRBV9 and J usage is TRBJ2-1, with 10 bases lining up with TRBD2. J gave up 4 bases and V 2 bases, and 6 bases lay outside the gene matches. Per germline, CDR1 SGDLS and CDR2 YYNGEE. This CDR3 has 16 residues. The CDR3 reads CASSVELAGPYNEQFF. The DNA of the CDR3 is TGTGCCAGCAGCGTTGAACTAGCGGGACCGTACAATGAGCAGTTCTTC.

CDR3 amino acids: CASSGQGGSPLHF. In DNA form, the CDR3 reads TGTGCCAGCAGTGGACAGGGTGGATCACCCCTCCACTTT. This chain connects TRBV6-4 to TRBJ1-6; TRBD1 matches 7 bases. Germline CDR1 MRHNA, CDR2 SNTAGT. Trimming cost V 4 bases and J 10 bases; bases outside gene matches: 4. The CDR3 is 13 amino acids.

This clone appeared a few times. The rearrangement joins TRBV6-1 to TRBJ2-7; TRBD2 agrees at 9 bases. The CDR3 sequence is 15 residues long. Germline CDR1 and CDR2: MNHNS and SASEGT. After removal of 2 bases from V and 2 bases from J, the junction contained 4 bases not matched to a gene. The CDR3 protein is CASSELTSGPYEQYF. The CDR3 nucleotides are TGTGCCAGCAGTGAATTGACTAGCGGACCCTACGAGCAGTACTTC.

V and J are TRBV9 and TRBJ2-3; the match to TRBD2 covers 9 bases. CDR3 length: 17 residues. The junction had 9 bases not matched to a gene; V was cut back by 0 bases and J by 4 bases. Germline loops: CDR1 SGDLS, CDR2 YYNGEE. CDR3 amino acids: CASSVEGGRATADTQYF. The CDR3 region has the DNA TGTGCCAGCAGCGTAGAAGGCGGGAGGGCGACCGCAGATACGCAGTATTTT.

V usage is TRBV6-6 and J usage is TRBJ1-1; 8 positions agree with TRBD1. Trimming took 6 bases from V and 1 from J; bases not matched to a gene: 10. The germline V gene has CDR1 MNHNY and CDR2 SVGAGI (reference sequence). There are 16 residues in the CDR3. CDR3 DNA: TGTGCCAGCAGCACGCACAAAGGACAGGGGAACACTGAAGCTTTCTTT. Encoded protein: CASSTHKGQGNTEAFF.

V is TRBV5-1 and J is TRBJ2-5; D might be TRBD1 (6 bases). The CDR3 has 14 amino acids. Per the germline V gene, CDR1 is SGHRS and CDR2 is YFSETQ. Trimming pared 0 bases from V and 5 bases from J, leaving 11 bases between. CDR3 nucleotides: TGCGCCAGCAGCTTGGTAGGGGGTCCGGAGACCCAGTACTTC. As protein: CASSLVGGPETQYF.

The V call is TRBV28, the J call TRBJ2-7, with 7 bases that match TRBD1. The junction had 12 bases not matched to a gene; V was cut back by 5 bases and J by 5 bases. There are 15 residues in the CDR3. Germline V CDR1 and CDR2: MDHEN, SYDVKM. In nucleotides, the CDR3 is TGTGCCAGCAGTACAGTAACAGGGGCGGATAACGAGCAGTACGTC. Its translation: CASSTVTGADNEQYV.